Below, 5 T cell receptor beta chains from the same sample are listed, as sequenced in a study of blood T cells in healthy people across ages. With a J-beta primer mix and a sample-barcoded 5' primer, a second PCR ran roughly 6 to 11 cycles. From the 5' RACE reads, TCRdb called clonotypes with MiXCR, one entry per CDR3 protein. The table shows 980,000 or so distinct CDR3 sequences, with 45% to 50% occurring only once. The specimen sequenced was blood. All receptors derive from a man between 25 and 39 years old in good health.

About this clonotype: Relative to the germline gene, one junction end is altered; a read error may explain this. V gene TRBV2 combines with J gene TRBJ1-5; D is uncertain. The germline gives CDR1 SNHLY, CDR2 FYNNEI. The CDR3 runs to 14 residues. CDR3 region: CASGEAKRNQPQHF. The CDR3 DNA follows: TGTGCCAGCGGTGAAGCAAAAAGAAATCAGCCCCAGCATTTT.

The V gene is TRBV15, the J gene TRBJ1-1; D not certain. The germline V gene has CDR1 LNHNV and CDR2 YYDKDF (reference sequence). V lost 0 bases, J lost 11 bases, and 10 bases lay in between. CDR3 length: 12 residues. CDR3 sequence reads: CATSRDSGWAFF. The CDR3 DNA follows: TGTGCCACCAGCAGAGATTCGGGTTGGGCTTTCTTT.

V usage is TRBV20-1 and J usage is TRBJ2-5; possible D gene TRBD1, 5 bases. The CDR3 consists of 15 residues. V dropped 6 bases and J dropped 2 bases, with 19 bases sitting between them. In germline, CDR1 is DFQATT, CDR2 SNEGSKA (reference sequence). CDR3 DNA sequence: TGCAGTGCGCACAAACAGGATTCCCAACAAGAGACCCAGTACTTC. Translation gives CSAHKQDSQQETQYF.

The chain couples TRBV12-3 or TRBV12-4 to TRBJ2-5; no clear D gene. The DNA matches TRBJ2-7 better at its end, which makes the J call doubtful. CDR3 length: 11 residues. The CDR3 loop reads CASSNWDEQYF. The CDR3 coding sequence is TGTGCCAGCTCCAACTGGGACGAGCAGTACTTC.

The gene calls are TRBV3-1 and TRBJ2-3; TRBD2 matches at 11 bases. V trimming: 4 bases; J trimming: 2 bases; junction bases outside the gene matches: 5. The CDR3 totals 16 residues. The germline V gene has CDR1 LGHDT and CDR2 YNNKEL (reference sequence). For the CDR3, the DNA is TGTGCCAGCAGCCCATTAGCGGGGGGGACCACAGATACGCAGTATTTT. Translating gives CASSPLAGGTTDTQYF.